This T cell receptor (beta chain) was sequenced for a study of blood T cells in healthy people across ages. General study points: Strong correlation linked observed beta diversity and percent naive T cells.

A remark on this clonotype: No antigen is known for it.

The CDR3 covers 14 residues. From germline, CDR1 is SQVTM and CDR2 ANQGSEA. Through a sample-barcoded 5' primer and a J-beta primer mix, a second PCR was run for 7 to 11 cycles. One entry per CDR3 protein results from TCRdb running MiXCR on the 5' RACE reads. The sample carries around 1,000,000 distinct CDR3 sequences, about 23% recorded once. The same data also went into a second study, on T cells of mothers and their children. As reported in that work: All extracted RNA went into cDNA synthesis, roughly 1.5 ug per 15 ul.

The chain couples TRBV29-1 to TRBJ2-5; possibly TRBD1 or TRBD2 for D (5 bases each). Matching the DNA end better, TRBJ2-7 makes the J call doubtful. The TCR was taken from a girl aged 2-10 years in good health. Sequencing was carried out using blood. CDR3 DNA sequence: TGCAGCGTTGATTCCCCAGGTGGGGCGGGCGAGCAGTACTTC. It encodes CSVDSPGGAGEQYF.